Here is one T cell receptor beta chain with its context. Its antigen has not been determined. Base qualities are missing; no much larger clone stands one base away. Whole blood was collected in K2EDTA tubes by collaborating institutions according to the institutions' own protocols. For TCRbeta analysis, collaborators shipped samples in one of three forms: frozen whole blood, isolated PBMCs, or DNA extracted from either of those sample types. For this chain, trimming is 3 bases at the V end and 6 bases at the J end, and the number of junction bases without a gene match is 7. Looking up the germline V gene yields CDR1 SGHDT and CDR2 YYEEEE. The CDR3 has 14 amino acids, counting the end cysteine and phenylalanine. Kept here is only the CDR3 DNA, which spans 42 bases and is read in frame from base 1. TCRbeta CDR3 regions were amplified from genomic DNA using the immunoSEQ Assay, a bias-controlled multiplex PCR. In the authors' own workflow: The number of nucleated cells in each sample was estimated by amplification of reference gene primers within the assay. To quantify the absolute abundance of each unique TCRbeta CDR3 rearrangement, sequence reads were collapsed and filtered. For each sample, productive Simpson clonality was calculated as the square root of Simpson's diversity index over productive rearrangements. Drawn from immuneACCESS, this table holds only the in-frame rearrangements with V and J called that TCRdb kept. Clones are partly lost; checked studies trace under half to an unresolved V gene and leave the rest unexplained. V and J calls and clone size are as listed in that table; D and trimming were resolved from the DNA. The sample records tens of thousands of clones, around 84% of which are singletons. About a fifth of the sample is held by the ten biggest clonotypes.

This record belongs to a study of blood T cell repertoires in COVID-19 (dated by TCRdb to the early 2020s). Context from the whole study: Collaborator samples came from the United States, Italy and Spain and covered acute and convalescent phases of COVID-19. The prospective study material was composed of cDNA or gDNA derived from T cells, B-cell-depleted T cells, or PBMCs. Subjects who had been exposed to COVID-19, were actively infected with it, or had recovered from it provided the deeply sampled blood TCRbeta repertoires that made up the dataset. A freely available public database, intended as a resource for researchers studying the immune response to SARS-CoV-2, is where the repertoires were released. The samples were drawn from two sources: the first 160 participants of the ongoing ImmuneRACE study, and 1,200 or so subjects contributed by 6 global collaborators. Sample metadata almost always included a de-identified subject ID, COVID-19 status, age in years and sex. Where HLA class I and class II types were available, the types were taken from metadata supplied by the sample provider, not from assay-based typing.

What the research found in general, with its limitations: Clinical and demographic metadata were provided uncurated, with the amount varying by source and participant.

The source is a woman aged 80 or older in a cohort sampled during active or convalescent COVID-19. The rearrangement combines TRBV5-6 with TRBJ2-7, and 9 bases in between align with TRBD1. The material sequenced was peripheral blood. The CDR3 has the sequence CASSWGTGSSEQYF. The base sequence is TGTGCCAGCAGCTGGGGGACAGGGAGCAGCGAGCAGTACTTC.